This TCR beta chain was recovered during a study of blood T cell repertoires in COVID-19. Looking at the study overall: T cells, B-cell-depleted T cells, or PBMCs supplied cDNA or gDNA.

V lost 5 bases and J lost 9, with 13 bases in between. This CDR3 has 12 amino acids. Germline V CDR1 and CDR2: SGHAT, FQDESV (reference sequence). Under the authors' procedure: Amplification of reference gene primers was used by the study to estimate nucleated cell counts. Measured with immunoSEQ multiplex PCR; TCRdb has only the in-frame clones, and not every one. V and J calls and clone size come straight from that table; D and trimming were deduced from the DNA. The table lists 110,000 to 150,000 clones, roughly 88% of them singletons, with approximately 1.5% in the top ten. This chain connects TRBV11-1 to TRBJ2-5, with D tentatively TRBD2 (5 bases). The sequence was collected from a woman between 45 and 65 years old with acute or convalescent COVID-19. The sample comprised peripheral blood. CDR3 nucleotide sequence: TGTGCCAGCAGCGCACCTGAGGAGGCCCAGTACTTC. Its translation: CASSAPEEAQYF.